The TCR beta chain under discussion was sequenced for a study of CD8 T cells in Susac syndrome. With random hexamers, reverse transcription was performed on roughly 0.5 to 1 ug of RNA. A multiplex approach, immunoSEQ multiplex PCR, amplified TCR beta CDR3 across 54 Vbeta and 13 Jbeta. TCRdb passed the immunoSEQ multiplex PCR reads through MiXCR, listing each CDR3 protein once. The table shows 400,000 or so distinct CDR3 sequences, with around 85% occurring only once. V dropped 4 bases and J dropped 5 bases, with 21 bases sitting between them. The CDR3 extends over 16 amino acids. Germline V gene data show CDR1 as MGHRA and CDR2 as YSYEKL.

This chain links TRBV4-1 with TRBJ2-7, with a weak D call TRBD2 (6 bases). The receptor was derived from a human donor with multiple sclerosis. Source material: CD8+ T cells from PBMCs. CDR3 loop: CASSPVGVRTGDEQYF. The CDR3 region has the DNA TGCGCCAGCAGCCCTGTCGGTGTTAGGACGGGAGACGAGCAGTACTTC.